The source of this TCR beta chain is a study of response to subunit inactivated influenza vaccine. Study outcomes and limitations: Authors suggested that a seasonal influenza vaccination recruits few new T cells each time.

Notes on this clonotype: Antigen unknown.

The CDR3 spans 14 residues. The V gene lost 6 bases and the J gene lost 1 base, with 9 bases spanning the gap. Using its own MiXCR run on the RT-PCR reads, TCRdb lists one record per CDR3 protein. The table shows 290,000 or so distinct CDR3 sequences, with approximately 21% occurring only once. The sequence derives from a man between 50 and 75 years old who received an inactivated influenza vaccine. The V call is TRBV12-3 or TRBV12-4, the J call TRBJ2-2; possible D gene TRBD1, 6 bases. The sequences come from PBMCs from blood, collected around 22 months after vaccination. Here the CDR3 DNA reads TGTGCCAGCAGACCGGGACAGAACACCGGGGAGCTGTTTTTT. Its protein product is CASRPGQNTGELFF.